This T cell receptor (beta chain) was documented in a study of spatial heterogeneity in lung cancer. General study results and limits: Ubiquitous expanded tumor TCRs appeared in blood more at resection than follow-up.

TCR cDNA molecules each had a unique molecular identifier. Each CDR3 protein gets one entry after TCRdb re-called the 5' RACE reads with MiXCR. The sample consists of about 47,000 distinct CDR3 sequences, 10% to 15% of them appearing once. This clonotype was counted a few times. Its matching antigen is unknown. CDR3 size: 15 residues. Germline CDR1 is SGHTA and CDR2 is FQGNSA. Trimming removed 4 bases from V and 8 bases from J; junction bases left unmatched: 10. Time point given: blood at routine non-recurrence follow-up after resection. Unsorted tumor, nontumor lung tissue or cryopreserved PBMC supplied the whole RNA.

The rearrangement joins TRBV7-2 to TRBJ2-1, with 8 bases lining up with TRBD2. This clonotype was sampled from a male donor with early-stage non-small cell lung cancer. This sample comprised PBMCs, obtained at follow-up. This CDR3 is CASSSPGLVSDEQFF. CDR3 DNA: TGTGCCAGCAGCTCCCCGGGACTAGTTTCCGATGAGCAGTTCTTC.